This TCR beta chain was captured in a study of control samples from healthy donors and cancer patients. V was clipped by 4 bases and J by 6 bases, with 20 bases between them. The CDR3 is 16 residues long. Germline assignment: CDR1 KGHDR and CDR2 SFDVKD. TCRdb's table, derived via immunoSEQ multiplex PCR, lists solely in-frame clones and lacks some. The specimen's table records about 190,000 clones. V and J are TRBV24-1 and TRBJ1-2, with D possibly matching TRBD1 (6 bases). The origin of this receptor is a woman in her twenties or thirties in good health. The sample comprised blood. The CDR3 protein is CATSDNGSQGRNGYTF. The DNA for the CDR3 is TGTGCCACCAGTGACAATGGGTCACAGGGTCGAAATGGCTACACCTTC.